A single sample gave rise to the 27 T cell receptor beta chains below, sequenced in a study of T-cell reconstitution after alpha-beta-depleted transplantation in children (dated by TCRdb to 2016 to 2017). Library generation was performed with PCR. Instrument used: Illumina HiSeq 2500. TCR library preparation used molecular barcoding, with unique molecular identifiers applied to normalize quantification of the TCRbeta repertoire. TCRdb itself trimmed the public reads at Q25 with fastp, ran MiXCR and retained productive beta chains. Rows are combined by CDR3 protein, so each entry shows the most common genes and DNA. The sample has about half a million distinct CDR3 sequences on record, roughly an eighth of them singletons. Of the sample, more than 5.5% falls within the top ten clones. The sample here was PBMCs from the stem cell graft donor, taken from the stem cell graft. Receptors originate from a human donor who donated a stem cell graft to a child with combined immunodeficiency.

This clonotype was seen only a few times. The chain links TRBV12-3 or TRBV12-4 to TRBJ1-6; 8 bases are a match to TRBD1. The length of the CDR3 is 16 residues. J was trimmed by 10 bases and V by 5 bases; bases with no gene match: 13. The CDR3 nucleotides read TGTGCCAGCAGTGACTACGGGACAGGTCCTGTGTCACCCCTCCACTTT. It translates to CASSDYGTGPVSPLHF.

The chain combines TRBV6-5 with TRBJ1-6; D might be TRBD1 (5 bases). CDR1 and CDR2 (germline): MNHEY, SVGAGI. Trimming pared 0 bases from V and 0 bases from J, leaving 12 bases between. The CDR3 extends over 18 amino acids. CDR3 sequence reads: CASSYSGGGSSYNSPLHF. In DNA, the CDR3 is TGTGCCAGCAGTTACTCTGGGGGGGGGAGCTCCTATAATTCACCCCTCCACTTT.

This clonotype was seen at least ten times. This chain links TRBV27 with TRBJ1-4; no clear D. The CDR3 extends over 14 amino acids. Germline assignment: CDR1 MNHEY and CDR2 SMNVEV (reference sequence). Trimming shortened V by 6 bases and J by 7 bases, and 15 bases separated the two germline ends. CDR3 region: CASRWAVSGEKLFF. CDR3 nucleotides: TGTGCCAGCAGGTGGGCGGTATCGGGTGAAAAACTGTTTTTT.

The V call is TRBV5-1, the J call TRBJ2-1; 9 bases align to TRBD1. The length of the CDR3 is 17 residues. The V gene end was trimmed by 4 bases and the J gene end by 0 bases; junction bases not matched to a gene: 8. Germline V gene lookup returns CDR1 SGHRS and CDR2 YFSETQ. CDR3: CASSPRPTGGSYNEQFF. The CDR3 nucleotides are TGCGCCAGCAGCCCCCGCCCGACAGGGGGCTCCTACAATGAGCAGTTCTTC.

This chain connects TRBV4-2 to TRBJ2-2, with D possibly TRBD2 on 5 matching bases. Germline loops: CDR1 LGHNA, CDR2 YNFKEQ. The V end lost 1 base, the J end lost 6 bases, and 6 bases lay between the germline ends. CDR3 size: 13 residues. The CDR3 here is CASSQAGAGELFF. CDR3 in DNA: TGTGCCAGCAGCCAAGCCGGGGCCGGGGAGCTGTTTTTT.

This clonotype was detected ten times or more. The chain employs TRBV7-9 and TRBJ2-1, with D maybe TRBD2 (6 bases). CDR3 length: 14 amino acids. Deletions cut 11 bases from V and 0 bases from J, with 14 bases between. CDR1 is SEHNR and CDR2 is FQNEAQ in the germline V gene (reference sequence). CDR3 amino acids: CAAWDGGSYNEQFF. CDR3 nucleotide sequence: TGTGCCGCTTGGGACGGGGGCTCCTACAATGAGCAGTTCTTC. Full variable domain (missing parts from reference TRBV7-9 and TRBJ2-1): DTGVSQNPRHKITKRGQNVTFRCDPISEHNRLYWYRQTLGQGPEFLTYFQNEAQLEKSRLLSDRFSAERPKGSFSTLEIQRTEQGDSAMYLCAAWDGGSYNEQFFGPGTRLTVL.

This clonotype was seen only a few times. The genes are TRBV4-3 and TRBJ2-3, with D unresolved. The CDR3 loop spans 12 amino acids. The germline gives CDR1 LGHNA, CDR2 YSLEER. V lost 1 base and J lost 8, with 7 bases in between. The CDR3, as DNA: TGCGCCAGCAGCCAAGGGACCCGTACGCAGTATTTT. Translation: CASSQGTRTQYF.

V is TRBV11-2 and J is TRBJ1-1, with D unclear. Germline CDR1 reads SGHAT; CDR2 reads FQNNGV. Between the trimmed V and J ends, which lost 5 bases and 9 bases, there was a span of 19 bases. The CDR3 has 14 residues. The CDR3 loop reads CASSQPRTPFQAFF. Here the CDR3 DNA reads TGTGCCAGCAGCCAACCCCGGACGCCCTTCCAAGCTTTCTTT. Combining the CDR3 with reference TRBV11-2 and TRBJ1-1 gives the whole variable domain EAGVAQSPRYKIIEKRQSVAFWCNPISGHATLYWYQQILGQGPKLLIQFQNNGVVDDSQLPKDRFSAERLKGVDSTLKIQPAKLEDSAVYLCASSQPRTPFQAFFGQGTRLTVV.

The chain employs TRBV29-1 and TRBJ1-5; perhaps TRBD1 as D (6 bases). The length of the CDR3 is 13 residues. V lost 0 bases to trimming and J lost 6 bases, with 9 bases between them. Germline assignment: CDR1 SQVTM and CDR2 ANQGSEA. The CDR3 nucleotides read TGCAGCGTTGAAGAACAGGGAGGTCAGCCCCAGCATTTT. Amino acids: CSVEEQGGQPQHF.

This clonotype was seen at least ten times. The rearrangement joins TRBV10-3 to TRBJ2-3; D unclear. Trimming shortened V by 3 bases and J by 0 bases, and 7 bases separated the two germline ends. The CDR3 consists of 14 residues. CDR1 is ENHRY and CDR2 is SYGVKD in the germline V gene. The CDR3 reads CAISDKGSTDTQYF. The CDR3 DNA reads as TGTGCCATCAGTGACAAGGGTAGCACAGATACGCAGTATTTT.

This clonotype has a count of ten or more. This chain joins TRBV7-9 and TRBJ2-7; D is undetermined. Between the trimmed V and J ends, which lost 2 bases and 7 bases, there was a span of 15 bases. CDR3 size: 14 residues. CDR1 is SEHNR and CDR2 is FQNEAQ in the germline V gene (reference sequence). CDR3 protein: CASSLPNTLGEQYF. Written as DNA, the CDR3 is TGTGCCAGCAGCTTACCGAACACGCTTGGGGAGCAGTACTTC.

This clonotype was detected only a few times. The chain employs TRBV21-1 and TRBJ1-5; the table's D call of TRBD1 was not tested on the DNA. TRBV21-1 is assigned pseudogene status. This CDR3 is 20 amino acids long. The CDR3 DNA is TGTGCCAGCAGCAAAGAACCTCGGGACAGGTTAGGGGATAGCAATCAGCCCCAGCATTTT. Protein: CASSKEPRDRLGDSNQPQHF.

This chain joins TRBV29-1 and TRBJ2-3, with 8 bases fitting TRBD1. From germline, CDR1 is SQVTM and CDR2 ANQGSEA. Losses at the gene ends were 4 bases for V and 8 bases for J; bases not matched to a gene: 8. This CDR3 contains 13 residues. CDR3 in amino acids: CSVVAGGAGTQYF. CDR3 DNA: TGCAGCGTTGTGGCAGGGGGCGCGGGTACGCAGTATTTT.

This clonotype has ten or more counts. CDR3 sequence: CASSLTGGRVTGELFF. The CDR3 DNA reads TGCGCCAGCAGCTTAACCGGGGGACGGGTCACCGGGGAGCTGTTTTTT. The genes are TRBV5-1 and TRBJ2-2; maybe TRBD2 (6 bases). The V and J ends lost 2 bases and 4 bases respectively, with 15 bases between them. This CDR3 is 16 amino acids long. The germline V gene has CDR1 SGHRS and CDR2 YFSETQ.

There are many counts of this clonotype. The chain combines TRBV20-1 with TRBJ2-5; 8 nucleotides match TRBD1. The CDR3 totals 13 residues. Germline V gene sequence: CDR1 DFQATT, CDR2 SNEGSKA (reference sequence). V shed 5 bases, J shed 3 bases, and the junction held 5 bases outside the gene matches. The CDR3 sequence: CSAQPDREETQYF. DNA for the CDR3: TGCAGTGCTCAACCGGACAGGGAAGAGACCCAGTACTTC.

V is TRBV18 and J is TRBJ2-3, with 7 bases that match TRBD1. Trimming removed 0 bases from V and 2 bases from J; junction bases left unmatched: 5. Looked up from germline, CDR1 is KGHSH and CDR2 is LQKENI. CDR3 length: 16 amino acids. The CDR3 spells CASSPPDRVVTDTQYF. The CDR3 DNA is TGTGCCAGCTCACCACCCGACAGGGTGGTCACAGATACGCAGTATTTT.

This clonotype was counted a few times. The chain is built from TRBV15 and TRBJ2-7, with a weak D call TRBD1 (5 bases). The V end lost 1 base, the J end lost 4 bases, and 8 bases lay between the germline ends. This CDR3 is built from 13 residues. Germline lookup yields CDR1 LNHNV and CDR2 YYDKDF (reference sequence). CDR3: CATSRGTSYEQYF. DNA of the CDR3: TGTGCCACCAGCAGAGGGACATCATACGAGCAGTACTTC.

This clonotype has just a few counts. The chain joins TRBV3-1 to TRBJ1-1; D perhaps matches TRBD1 (5 bases). V was clipped by 2 bases and J by 1 base, with 8 bases between them. The CDR3 is made up of 14 amino acids. The V gene's germline CDR1 is LGHDT and CDR2 YNNKEL (reference sequence). CDR3 nucleotide sequence: TGTGCCAGCAGCCAACGGACACCGAACACTGAAGCTTTCTTT. This sequence encodes CASSQRTPNTEAFF.

This clonotype was found a few times. The chain employs TRBV11-2 and TRBJ2-1; perhaps TRBD1 as D (7 bases). Trimming removed 1 base from V and 6 bases from J, with 16 bases in between. The CDR3 is 16 residues long. CDR1 and CDR2 (germline): SGHAT, FQNNGV. The CDR3 nucleotides are TGTGCCAGCAGCTTAGGTAGGGGGCGCGGGGTCAATGAGCAGTTCTTC. It codes for CASSLGRGRGVNEQFF.

The CDR3 protein is CASPGEVSEQYF. DNA of the CDR3: TGTGCCAGCCCGGGTGAGGTTTCGGAGCAGTACTTC. The V and J genes are TRBV18 and TRBJ2-7; no reliable D call. Germline values: CDR1 KGHSH, CDR2 LQKENI. The V end lost 8 bases, the J end lost 7 bases, and 15 bases lay between the germline ends. This CDR3 region has 12 residues.

This clonotype has just a few counts. V and J are TRBV10-3 and TRBJ2-7; 11 nucleotides match TRBD2. J was trimmed by 4 bases and V by 3 bases; bases with no gene match: 5. Germline assignment: CDR1 ENHRY and CDR2 SYGVKD. This CDR3 has 15 residues. The CDR3 here is CAISDETSGKYEQYF. CDR3 bases: TGTGCCATCAGTGATGAGACTAGCGGGAAATACGAGCAGTACTTC.

The chain recombines TRBV9 with TRBJ1-1; D may be TRBD1 (5 bases). Germline V gives CDR1 SGDLS, CDR2 YYNGEE. This CDR3 is 14 amino acids long. V was trimmed by 2 bases and J by 4 bases, leaving 12 bases between them. The CDR3 spells CASSVGGGSTEAFF. The CDR3 region has the DNA TGTGCCAGCAGCGTGGGGGGAGGGAGCACTGAAGCTTTCTTT.

This clonotype has only a few counts. V gene TRBV10-3 combines with J gene TRBJ2-7, with 12 nucleotides matching TRBD2. Germline lookup yields CDR1 ENHRY and CDR2 SYGVKD. The CDR3 contains 16 residues. J lost 2 bases, V lost 2 bases, and 4 bases had no gene match. CDR3 DNA: TGTGCCATCAGTGAGGCCGGACTAGCGGGGACCTACGAGCAGTACTTC. Amino acid sequence: CAISEAGLAGTYEQYF.

This clonotype appeared many times. The rearrangement links TRBV9 to TRBJ2-2, with D unresolved. The germline V and J ends were trimmed by 3 bases and 2 bases, with 8 bases remaining between them. The CDR3 has 14 amino acids. CDR1 and CDR2 from the germline V gene are SGDLS and YYNGEE. The CDR3 here is CASSALSNTGELFF. CDR3 in DNA: TGTGCCAGCAGCGCTTTATCCAACACCGGGGAGCTGTTTTTT.

This clonotype was detected once. J is TRBJ2-5 and V is TRBV4-3; TRBD1 or TRBD2 may be the D gene (7 bases each). V was clipped by 1 base and J by 5 bases, with 14 bases between them. In germline, CDR1 is LGHNA, CDR2 YSLEER. CDR3 length: 15 residues. The CDR3, as DNA: TGCGCCAGCAGCCAAGGCTGGGAGGGGGCGGAGACCCAGTACTTC. The encoded protein is CASSQGWEGAETQYF.

This clonotype was seen only a few times. This chain links TRBV11-2 with TRBJ1-1; no clear D gene. The CDR3 is made up of 16 amino acids. The V end lost 5 bases, the J end lost 1 base, and 17 bases lay between the germline ends. Germline V lookup: CDR1 SGHAT, CDR2 FQNNGV. The CDR3 DNA follows: TGTGCCAGCAGCCTCTCCCCGGTTGGTAAGAACACTGAAGCTTTCTTT. It codes for CASSLSPVGKNTEAFF.

This clonotype was counted a few times. V and J are TRBV5-6 and TRBJ2-5, with TRBD2 matching 12 bases. Unmatched junction bases numbered 3, after V lost 1 base and J lost 2 bases. CDR3 length: 16 amino acids. CDR1 is SGHDT, CDR2 YYEEEE, per germline. This chain's CDR3 is CASSLTTSGGQETQYF. DNA for the CDR3: TGTGCCAGCAGCTTGACGACTAGCGGGGGTCAAGAGACCCAGTACTTC.